This passage covers 9 T cell receptor beta chains from one sample sequenced in a study of shared clonotypes between healthy human individuals. Using immunoSEQ multiplex PCR, the repertoire was profiled, and TCRdb retains in-frame clones only, with some absent. The data contain around 330,000 clones, 74% of them singletons. Sequencing was done on a sample of memory CD4+ T cells sorted from blood. Subset: CD45RA-negative fraction. Source of these receptors: a young man in good health.

This clone has just a few counts. This rearrangement joins TRBV5-8 to TRBJ1-5; tentative D call: TRBD1 (6 bases). CDR1 is SGHTS, CDR2 YDEGEE, per germline. This CDR3 contains 15 residues. V lost 4 bases, J lost 0 bases, and 11 bases lay in between. The CDR3 coding sequence is TGTGCCAGCAGCCGGGACATCCATAGCAATCAGCCCCAGCATTTT. Protein sequence: CASSRDIHSNQPQHF.

The chain links TRBV5-1 to TRBJ2-5; D possibly corresponds to TRBD1 (6 bases). The CDR3 runs to 16 residues. Germline V gives CDR1 SGHRS, CDR2 YFSETQ. Trimming took 5 bases from V and 1 from J, leaving 18 bases between them. The DNA for the CDR3 is TGCGCCAGCAGTACCCCCCCACAGGGAGTCCAAGAGACCCAGTACTTC. This translates into CASSTPPQGVQETQYF. Variable domain in full (rest from reference TRBV5-1 and TRBJ2-5): KAGVTQTPRYLIKTRGQQVTLSCSPISGHRSVSWYQQTPGQGLQFLFEYFSETQRNKGNFPGRFSGRQFSNSRSEMNVSTLELGDSALYLCASSTPPQGVQETQYFGPGTRLLVL.

This clone was detected a few times. V gene TRBV19 combines with J gene TRBJ2-5, with 8 nucleotides matching TRBD2. From germline, CDR1 is LNHDA and CDR2 SQIVND (reference sequence). There are 14 residues in the CDR3. J was trimmed by 5 bases and V by 0 bases; bases with no gene match: 2. DNA for the CDR3: TGTGCCAGTAGTATAGACGGGAGGGGGGAGACCCAGTACTTC. The encoded protein is CASSIDGRGETQYF.

The chain recombines TRBV7-3 with TRBJ2-7, with no clear D. The germline CDR1 and CDR2 sequences are SGHTA and FQGTGA. Trimming shortened V by 2 bases and J by 4 bases, and 9 bases separated the two germline ends. This CDR3 spans 13 amino acids. CDR3 sequence: CASSLHDGYEQYF. The CDR3 bases are TGTGCCAGCAGCTTACACGACGGGTACGAGCAGTACTTC. Combining the CDR3 with reference TRBV7-3 and TRBJ2-7 gives the whole variable domain GAGVSQTPSNKVTEKGKYVELRCDPISGHTALYWYRQSLGQGPEFLIYFQGTGAADDSGLPNDRFFAVRPEGSVSTLKIQRTERGDSAVYLCASSLHDGYEQYFGPGTRLTVT.

The chain uses TRBV29-1 and TRBJ2-3; a possible D gene is TRBD2 (5 bases). The germline V gene has CDR1 SQVTM and CDR2 ANQGSEA. The CDR3 extends over 14 amino acids. With 6 bases removed from V and 0 bases from J, the gap between germline ends came to 13 bases. The DNA of the CDR3 is TGCAGCGTCGACCGGCGGGCGAGCACAGATACGCAGTATTTT. Translated, it gives CSVDRRASTDTQYF.

The CDR3 region is CASSDCCRGGMVRTEAFF. The CDR3 DNA reads TGTGCCAGCAGTGACTGTTGTAGAGGGGGCATGGTTCGCACTGAAGCTTTCTTT. This chain joins TRBV6-4 and TRBJ1-1, with 7 bases that match TRBD1. CDR1 and CDR2 from the germline V gene are MRHNA and SNTAGT. The trim removed 1 base at V and 4 bases at J, leaving 15 bases unmatched. CDR3 length: 18 amino acids.

The chain employs TRBV5-5 and TRBJ2-3; 10 bases align to TRBD2. CDR3 size: 15 residues. Germline trimming cut 1 base from V and 3 bases from J; bases unmatched to any gene: 2. The V gene's germline CDR1 is SGHKS and CDR2 YYEKEE (reference sequence). Written as DNA, the CDR3 is TGTGCCAGCAGCTTGCTAGCGGGAGTTACAGATACGCAGTATTTT. Amino acid sequence: CASSLLAGVTDTQYF.

The chain couples TRBV6-1 to TRBJ2-1; 7 nucleotides agree with TRBD1. Losses at the gene ends were 4 bases for V and 4 bases for J; bases not matched to a gene: 10. The CDR3 has 16 amino acids. Germline CDR1 and CDR2: MNHNS and SASEGT. CDR3 region: CASSGKDRVEYNEQFF. CDR3 DNA sequence: TGTGCCAGCAGTGGGAAAGACAGGGTGGAATACAATGAGCAGTTCTTC.

V gene TRBV4-3 combines with J gene TRBJ2-7; 8 bases align to TRBD2. Germline assignment: CDR1 LGHNA and CDR2 YSLEER. V shed 0 bases and J 3 bases; nucleotides not matched to a gene: 4. The CDR3 runs 15 residues. The CDR3 protein is CASSQDIGTSYEQYF. The CDR3 nucleotides read TGCGCCAGCAGCCAAGACATCGGGACTAGCTACGAGCAGTACTTC.